Each of the 26 T cell receptor beta chains below was sequenced from the same sample in a study of blood T cell repertoires in COVID-19. Libraries were prepared by immunoSEQ multiplex PCR; TCRdb keeps only in-frame clonotypes and omits some of them. The data show about 100,000 clones, roughly 85% seen once. The sample was peripheral blood. The receptors here all came from a woman aged 70-85 years with acute or convalescent COVID-19.

This clone came up once. This chain joins TRBV4-1 and TRBJ1-4; D possibly corresponds to TRBD1 (6 bases). In germline, CDR1 is MGHRA, CDR2 YSYEKL. V was clipped by 5 bases and J by 7 bases, with 17 bases between them. The CDR3 has 15 amino acids. The CDR3 DNA sequence: TGCGCCAGCAGCTCCCAGGACAGAAGAACTGAAAAACTGTTTTTT. Amino acid sequence: CASSSQDRRTEKLFF.

The CDR3 coding sequence is TGTGCCAGCAGCCAAGCTTGGCGACTAGCGGATTCATTCACAGATACGCAGTATTTT. It specifies CASSQAWRLADSFTDTQYF. V and J are TRBV4-2 and TRBJ2-3; 9 positions match TRBD2. Losses at the gene ends were 1 base for V and 2 bases for J; bases not matched to a gene: 13. The CDR3 sequence is 19 residues long. The germline CDR1 and CDR2 sequences are LGHNA and YNFKEQ.

This chain connects TRBV4-2 to TRBJ1-1; no clear D. CDR3 length equals 13 residues. V was clipped by 6 bases and J by 1 base, with 9 bases between them. CDR1 LGHNA and CDR2 YNFKEQ come from the germline V gene. The CDR3: CASSDLANTEAFF. In DNA, the CDR3 is TGTGCCAGCAGTGATTTGGCGAACACTGAAGCTTTCTTT.

CDR3 in amino acids: CASSPWAGQGEAFF. CDR3 nucleotides: TGTGCCAGCAGTCCCTGGGCAGGCCAGGGTGAAGCTTTCTTT. The rearrangement links TRBV27 to TRBJ1-1; TRBD1 might be the D (5 bases). Germline lookup yields CDR1 MNHEY and CDR2 SMNVEV (reference sequence). The CDR3 is made up of 14 amino acids. Deletions cut 5 bases from V and 7 bases from J, with 17 bases between.

V gene TRBV7-6 combines with J gene TRBJ1-2, with 8 nucleotides matching TRBD1. The CDR3 spans 20 residues. Germline loops: CDR1 SGHVS, CDR2 FNYEAQ. V was clipped by 2 bases and J by 6 bases; unmatched bases: 23. CDR3 sequence reads: CASSLIYDWSGQGQDHGYTF. The CDR3 nucleotides are TGTGCCAGCAGCTTAATCTACGACTGGAGCGGACAGGGTCAGGATCATGGCTACACCTTC.

This clone was counted a few times. The chain recombines TRBV18 with TRBJ1-6, with TRBD1 matching over 9 bases. The trim removed 6 bases at V and 6 bases at J, leaving 6 bases unmatched. Germline CDR1 reads KGHSH; CDR2 reads LQKENI. This CDR3 spans 15 amino acids. CDR3 coding DNA: TGTGCCAGCTCGGGACAGGGTGTAATTAATTCACCCCTCCACTTT. It is translated as CASSGQGVINSPLHF.

With respect to this clone: Other DNA sequences within the sample encode an identical CDR3. V and J are TRBV11-2 and TRBJ2-5, with D perhaps TRBD2 (5 bases). Germline V gives CDR1 SGHAT, CDR2 FQNNGV. V was clipped by 5 bases and J by 5 bases, with 9 bases between them. The length of the CDR3 is 12 residues. Here the CDR3 reads CASSPGDETQYF. The CDR3 DNA follows: TGTGCCAGCAGCCCCGGGGATGAGACCCAGTACTTC.

The gene calls are TRBV30 and TRBJ1-1; a weak D match, TRBD1 (5 bases). The CDR3 is made up of 16 amino acids. V lost 5 bases, J lost 4 bases, and 23 bases lay in between. Germline V gives CDR1 GTSNPN, CDR2 SVGIG (reference sequence). The CDR3 protein is CAWDGGAGNRFTEAFF. CDR3 DNA: TGTGCCTGGGATGGAGGGGCGGGGAATAGGTTCACTGAAGCTTTCTTT.

The J gene is TRBJ2-2, the V gene TRBV5-8; D gene uncertain. Looked up from germline, CDR1 is SGHTS and CDR2 is YDEGEE. V shed 0 bases and J shed 0 bases, with 12 bases lying between them. CDR3 length equals 17 residues. This chain's CDR3 is CASSLAGVNANTGELFF. CDR3 DNA: TGTGCCAGCAGCTTGGCCGGAGTAAACGCGAACACCGGGGAGCTGTTTTTT.

The gene calls are TRBV5-1 and TRBJ2-7, with 9 bases aligning to TRBD1. CDR1 and CDR2 (germline): SGHRS, YFSETQ. There are 14 residues in the CDR3. After removal of 5 bases from V and 0 bases from J, the junction contained 3 bases not matched to a gene. The CDR3 loop reads CASSVDRGSYEQYF. The CDR3 DNA follows: TGCGCCAGCAGTGTGGACAGGGGCTCCTACGAGCAGTACTTC. Drawing the rest from reference TRBV5-1 and TRBJ2-7, the complete variable domain is KAGVTQTPRYLIKTRGQQVTLSCSPISGHRSVSWYQQTPGQGLQFLFEYFSETQRNKGNFPGRFSGRQFSNSRSEMNVSTLELGDSALYLCASSVDRGSYEQYFGPGTRLTVT.

This chain uses TRBV4-1 with TRBJ2-3; D is unclear. The CDR3 is 11 amino acids. Germline CDR1 is MGHRA and CDR2 is YSYEKL. V was cut by 4 bases and J by 6 bases, with 5 bases left in between. The CDR3: CASSPGDTQYF. The DNA of the CDR3 is TGCGCCAGCAGCCCCGGGGATACGCAGTATTTT.

DNA for the CDR3: TGTGCCAGCAGCGAAACGGGGGGGAAGCCCCAGCATTTT. This codes for CASSETGGKPQHF. The chain combines TRBV27 with TRBJ1-5; a weak D match, TRBD1 (5 bases). CDR3 size: 13 residues. Between the trimmed V and J ends, which lost 6 bases and 8 bases, there was a span of 14 bases. Germline V gene lookup returns CDR1 MNHEY and CDR2 SMNVEV (reference sequence).

The chain couples TRBV5-4 to TRBJ2-1; 9 bases align to TRBD1. The V and J ends lost 0 bases and 2 bases, in that order; junction bases with no gene match: 0. Looked up from germline, CDR1 is SGHNT and CDR2 is YYREEE (reference sequence). The CDR3 is 15 residues long. DNA for the CDR3: TGTGCCAGCAGCTTGGACAGGGGGCCCTACAATGAGCAGTTCTTC. Encoded protein: CASSLDRGPYNEQFF. The whole variable domain, remainder taken from reference TRBV5-4 and TRBJ2-1, is ETGVTQSPTHLIKTRGQQVTLRCSSQSGHNTVSWYQQALGQGPQFIFQYYREEENGRGNFPPRFSGLQFPNYSSELNVNALELDDSALYLCASSLDRGPYNEQFFGPGTRLTVL.

The V and J genes are TRBV29-1 and TRBJ1-2; D gene ambiguous. V lost 3 bases and J lost 7, with 12 bases in between. This CDR3 has 12 residues. CDR1 and CDR2 from the germline V gene are SQVTM and ANQGSEA. CDR3 region: CSVESPGSGYTF. The CDR3 coding sequence is TGCAGCGTTGAGTCACCAGGTAGTGGCTACACCTTC.

In its sample, this clone was seen a few times. The chain joins TRBV12-2 to TRBJ1-4; the DNA was not used to check the table's D call, TRBD1. TRBV12-2 is a known pseudogene. The CDR3 is made up of 15 amino acids. The CDR3 nucleotides read TGTGCAAGTCGCTTAAAACAGGGGAATGATGAAAAACTGTTTTTT. This codes for CASRLKQGNDEKLFF.

This clone was observed a handful of times. This chain uses TRBV10-1 with TRBJ1-5, with TRBD1 matching over 9 bases. The CDR3 runs to 17 residues. With 4 bases clipped from V and 4 bases from J, the junction kept 11 bases outside the gene matches. The germline gives CDR1 WNHNN, CDR2 SYGVQD (reference sequence). CDR3: CASSVGQGKHLNQPQHF. The CDR3 nucleotides read TGCGCCAGCAGTGTGGGACAGGGCAAGCACCTTAATCAGCCCCAGCATTTT.

The chain uses TRBV14 and TRBJ2-3, with 10 nucleotides matching TRBD1. The CDR3 covers 14 residues. V shed 8 bases and J 11 bases; nucleotides not matched to a gene: 13. The V gene's germline CDR1 is SGHDN and CDR2 FVKESK. CDR3 residues: CASRGTGDVSWQYF. The CDR3 DNA reads TGTGCCAGCCGAGGGACAGGGGATGTTAGTTGGCAGTATTTT.

The rearrangement uses TRBV11-3 and TRBJ2-1; maybe TRBD2 (6 bases). V was clipped by 7 bases and J by 7 bases, with 26 bases between them. Germline V gene sequence: CDR1 SGHNT, CDR2 YENEEA. This CDR3 has 17 residues. The CDR3 bases are TGTGCCAGCACCGATTCGGCGGGGCTAGGTCTTCGGAATGAGCAGTTCTTC. It encodes CASTDSAGLGLRNEQFF. The full variable domain, in which reference TRBV11-3 and TRBJ2-1 provide the parts outside the CDR3, is EAGVVQSPRYKIIEKKQPVAFWCNPISGHNTLYWYLQNLGQGPELLIRYENEEAVDDSQLPKDRFSAERLKGVDSTLKIQPAELGDSAVYLCASTDSAGLGLRNEQFFGPGTRLTVL.

A single count supports this clone. Distinct nucleotide sequences in the sample also encode this CDR3. V and J are TRBV18 and TRBJ1-4; D might be TRBD1 (5 bases). Germline V gene lookup returns CDR1 KGHSH and CDR2 LQKENI. This CDR3 is built from 14 residues. Between the trimmed V and J ends, which lost 3 bases and 5 bases, there was a span of 10 bases. The CDR3 DNA reads TGTGCCAGCTCACCGGGTGGGGCAAATGAAAAACTGTTTTTT. Amino acid sequence: CASSPGGANEKLFF.

The chain has TRBV7-2 and TRBJ2-3, with D maybe TRBD2 (5 bases). Trimming took off 3 bases at V and 5 bases at J, with 9 bases between the two ends. Germline CDR1 SGHTA, CDR2 FQGNSA. This CDR3 has 13 amino acids. Here the CDR3 DNA reads TGTGCCAGCAGCTTTCAACGGGAAGATACGCAGTATTTT. Protein: CASSFQREDTQYF.

The V and J genes are TRBV3-1 (or the pseudogene TRBV3-2) and TRBJ1-2; no reliable D call. Germline CDR1 and CDR2: LGHDT and YNNKEL (reference sequence). CDR3 size: 17 residues. Trimming left V 0 bases short and J 6 bases short, with 20 bases between. The CDR3 DNA reads as TGTGCCAGCAGCCAAGAGACGACCGCGCTTCCCCAGGATGGCTACACCTTC. It yields the protein CASSQETTALPQDGYTF.

The chain has TRBV27 and TRBJ1-1, with 9 bases identical to TRBD1. The CDR3 runs to 14 residues. V dropped 2 bases and J dropped 8; count of bases not matched to a gene: 6. From germline, CDR1 is MNHEY and CDR2 SMNVEV (reference sequence). CDR3 DNA: TGTGCCAGCAGTTTACCTGGGACAGGGCGCGAAGCTTTCTTT. Its protein is CASSLPGTGREAFF.

This clone was seen only once. This chain connects TRBV7-2 to TRBJ1-2; 8 nucleotides line up with TRBD1. CDR1 SGHTA and CDR2 FQGNSA come from the germline V gene. There are 16 residues in the CDR3. The V gene end was trimmed by 1 base and the J gene end by 4 bases; junction bases not matched to a gene: 8. CDR3 nucleotide sequence: TGTGCCAGCAGCTTAGTTCCTCAGGGGGCGGGCTATGGCTACACCTTC. Translation: CASSLVPQGAGYGYTF.

V gene TRBV6-4 combines with J gene TRBJ2-1, with D tentatively TRBD2 (7 bases). This CDR3 contains 13 residues. Trimming left V 3 bases short and J 9 bases short, with 12 bases between. Germline CDR1 is MRHNA and CDR2 is SNTAGT. CDR3 nucleotide sequence: TGTGCCAGCAGTGAAGGGGGGGGGCGTGAGCAGTTCTTC. Translated: CASSEGGGREQFF.

This clone has just one count. The chain has TRBV7-9 and TRBJ1-6, with D unresolved. The ends were cut back, 1 base at V and 7 bases at J, with 20 bases in the middle. The length of the CDR3 is 18 residues. Germline V gene data show CDR1 as SEHNR and CDR2 as FQNEAQ (reference sequence). The CDR3 is CASSLDVGPGLPNSPLHF. Written as DNA, the CDR3 is TGTGCCAGCAGCTTAGACGTTGGTCCAGGCCTCCCCAATTCACCCCTCCACTTT.

This clone has just a few counts. The chain joins TRBV18 to TRBJ1-1; TRBD1 aligns across 7 bases. The CDR3 runs 14 residues. Germline V gives CDR1 KGHSH, CDR2 LQKENI. J was trimmed by 4 bases and V by 3 bases; bases with no gene match: 5. This CDR3 is CASSPGNRGTEAFF. DNA for the CDR3: TGTGCCAGCTCACCTGGTAACAGGGGCACTGAAGCTTTCTTT.